These T cell receptor beta chains were read from a single sample in a study of control samples from healthy donors and cancer patients. Profiled with immunoSEQ multiplex PCR; TCRdb holds only in-frame clones, not every one. The table lists fewer than 90,000 clones, around 87% of them singletons. The sample comprised blood. All receptors derive from a man in his fifties or sixties in good health. Both conserved end residues are part of each CDR3. The order of the fields is J gene, V gene, D gene, clone size, CDR3 protein, CDR3 DNA. A D gene is named only where the DNA matches it firmly. Size is stated for part of the rows, as once, few or many counts, or as a class when the clone is expanded.

>TRBJ1-2|TRBV4-3|NA|many
CASGRSLGGEVDGYTF
TGCGCCAGCGGAAGGTCCCTCGGAGGGGAGGTAGATGGCTACACCTTC
>TRBJ2-1|TRBV9|TRBD2|NA
CASSPSGVPSYNEQFF
TGTGCCAGCAGTCCAAGCGGGGTACCCTCCTACAATGAGCAGTTCTTC
>TRBJ2-7|TRBV6-2/TRBV6-3|TRBD1|medium-sized
CASSYSISPTRQGSYEQYF
TGTGCCAGCAGTTACTCGATCTCCCCCACTCGACAGGGTTCCTACGAGCAGTACTTC
>TRBJ2-1|TRBV4-3|TRBD1|NA
CASSPFGTGEDEQFF
TGCGCCAGCAGCCCCTTCGGGACAGGGGAGGATGAGCAGTTCTTC
>TRBJ1-1|TRBV19|NA|NA
CASTLGGPGTEAFF
TGTGCCAGTACTTTGGGGGGGCCGGGAACTGAAGCTTTCTTT
>TRBJ1-1|TRBV29-1|TRBD1|NA
CSVEGGTGSRRDTEAFF
TGCAGCGTTGAAGGAGGGACAGGGTCGCGCAGGGACACTGAAGCTTTCTTT
>TRBJ2-1|TRBV7-2|TRBD1|NA
CASSSQGVDEQFF
TGTGCCAGCAGCTCCCAGGGGGTGGATGAGCAGTTCTTC
>TRBJ1-1|TRBV4-1|NA|NA
CASSQGLGGLTNTEAFF
TGCGCCAGCAGCCAAGGGTTAGGGGGACTTACGAACACTGAAGCTTTCTTT
>TRBJ1-6|TRBV5-1|NA|NA
CASSLEGVINSPLHF
TGCGCCAGCAGCTTGGAGGGGGTTATTAATTCACCCCTCCACTTT
>TRBJ2-1|TRBV30|NA|NA
CAWLYVREQFF
TGTGCCTGGCTGTACGTCAGGGAGCAGTTCTTC
>TRBJ1-5|TRBV24-1|TRBD1|NA
CATSETGGRQPQHF
TGTGCCACCAGCGAAACAGGGGGCAGACAGCCCCAGCATTTT
>TRBJ2-2|TRBV5-1|NA|NA
CASSPKGGGGELFF
TGCGCCAGCAGCCCCAAAGGGGGGGGCGGGGAGCTGTTTTTT